The 24 T cell receptor beta chains below come from one sample, sequenced in a study of CD8 T cells in ankylosing spondylitis (dated by TCRdb to the late 2010s). The library was built by means of 5' RACE. The run used an Illumina HiSeq 2500. Using fastp trimming at Q25 and MiXCR clonotype assembly, TCRdb reanalyzed the public sequencing data and kept in-frame beta chains. Merged by CDR3 protein, the rows form single entries marked with the most common genes and DNA. The sample table contains roughly 42,000 distinct CDR3 sequences; only one count was recorded for roughly 2.6% of them. The ten largest clonotypes hold under 6% of the sample. What was sequenced was blood, either unsorted or a sorted T cell fraction (not recorded which). These receptor sequences come from a male donor with ankylosing spondylitis or in good health (not recorded which).

At least ten counts were recorded for this clonotype. This chain joins TRBV9 and TRBJ2-3; maybe TRBD2 (6 bases). V gave up 1 base and J gave up 3 bases, with 12 bases separating them. CDR3 size: 15 residues. The germline V gene encodes CDR1 SGDLS and CDR2 YYNGEE. CDR3 amino acids: CASSVRGMETDTQYF. Here the CDR3 DNA reads TGTGCCAGCAGCGTACGCGGGATGGAGACAGATACGCAGTATTTT. Together with reference TRBV9 and TRBJ2-3, the CDR3 gives the full variable domain: DSGVTQTPKHLITATGQRVTLRCSPRSGDLSVYWYQQSLDQGLQFLIQYYNGEERAKGNILERFSAQQFPDLHSELNLSSLELGDSALYFCASSVRGMETDTQYFGPGTRLTVL.

This sequence joins TRBV9 and TRBJ2-1; the D is unclear. Germline V gene data show CDR1 as SGDLS and CDR2 as YYNGEE. CDR3 length: 12 residues. V was trimmed by 2 bases and J by 6 bases, leaving 6 bases between them. CDR3 protein: CASSVLGNEQFF. The CDR3 DNA reads as TGTGCCAGCAGCGTGTTAGGCAATGAGCAGTTCTTC.

Ten or more counts support this clonotype. V and J are TRBV9 and TRBJ2-7, with unresolved D. This CDR3 contains 12 residues. The V end lost 3 bases, the J end lost 3 bases, and 7 bases lay between the germline ends. From germline, CDR1 is SGDLS and CDR2 YYNGEE. The CDR3 region is CASSANGYEQYF. The CDR3 coding sequence is TGTGCCAGCAGCGCCAACGGCTACGAGCAGTACTTC. The variable domain in full, with the rest retrieved from reference TRBV9 and TRBJ2-7, is DSGVTQTPKHLITATGQRVTLRCSPRSGDLSVYWYQQSLDQGLQFLIQYYNGEERAKGNILERFSAQQFPDLHSELNLSSLELGDSALYFCASSANGYEQYFGPGTRLTVT.

In this sample, this clonotype turned up many times. The chain combines TRBV9 with TRBJ2-1; tentative D call: TRBD2 (6 bases). The germline gives CDR1 SGDLS, CDR2 YYNGEE. This CDR3 is 19 amino acids long. V was cut by 0 bases and J by 0 bases, with 19 bases left in between. DNA of the CDR3: TGTGCCAGCAGCGTAGGACTAGAAACAGCATTTAGCTCCTACAATGAGCAGTTCTTC. Translated, it gives CASSVGLETAFSSYNEQFF.

This clonotype was counted at least ten times. The chain uses TRBV9 and TRBJ2-1; perhaps D is TRBD1 or TRBD2 (5 bases each). V shed 2 bases and J shed 2 bases, with 8 bases lying between them. CDR1 and CDR2 (germline): SGDLS, YYNGEE. The CDR3 contains 14 residues. The CDR3 protein is CASSVRGAYNEQFF. For the CDR3, the DNA is TGTGCCAGCAGCGTGAGGGGTGCCTACAATGAGCAGTTCTTC.

This clonotype was counted a few times. The J gene is TRBJ2-7, the V gene TRBV9, with 10 bases matching TRBD2. CDR1 and CDR2 (germline): SGDLS, YYNGEE. This CDR3 is 15 amino acids long. Germline trimming cut 1 base from V and 6 bases from J; bases unmatched to any gene: 7. The CDR3 region is CASSVSSGRSGEQYF. CDR3 DNA sequence: TGTGCCAGCAGCGTATCTAGCGGGAGATCGGGCGAGCAGTACTTC.

This clonotype occurred many times. This chain connects TRBV9 to TRBJ2-1; 8 bases fit TRBD2. The ends lost 1 base at V and 10 bases at J; junction bases unmatched: 10. The CDR3 consists of 15 residues. Germline CDR1 is SGDLS and CDR2 is YYNGEE. CDR3 bases: TGTGCCAGCAGCGTAAGGGTAGCGGGGACCATCGAGCAGTTCTTC. Protein product: CASSVRVAGTIEQFF.

This clonotype came up many times. The chain uses TRBV9 and TRBJ2-2, with 7 bases fitting TRBD1. This CDR3 contains 15 residues. Germline assignment: CDR1 SGDLS and CDR2 YYNGEE. V lost 2 bases to trimming and J lost 6 bases; unmatched junction nucleotides: 7. CDR3 residues: CASSVTDRPAGELFF. The CDR3 nucleotides read TGTGCCAGCAGCGTCACGGACAGGCCCGCCGGGGAGCTGTTTTTT.

This clonotype was seen a few times. This may come from a read error, since a much larger clone is one base off. This chain uses TRBV9 with TRBJ2-1, with unresolved D. The CDR3 is 11 residues long. Germline V CDR1 and CDR2: SGDLS, YYNGEE. Deletions cut 3 bases from V and 4 bases from J, with 2 bases between. DNA of the CDR3: TGTGCCAGCAGCGGTTACAATGAGCAGTTCTTC. Translating gives CASSGYNEQFF.

This clonotype was counted many times. This chain connects TRBV9 to TRBJ1-5; D is undetermined. This CDR3 spans 14 amino acids. Germline CDR1 is SGDLS and CDR2 is YYNGEE. With 4 bases removed from V and 0 bases from J, the gap between germline ends came to 8 bases. CDR3: CASSQSDSNQPQHF. CDR3 nucleotide sequence: TGTGCCAGCAGCCAGTCCGATAGCAATCAGCCCCAGCATTTT.

At least ten counts were recorded for this clonotype. The genes are TRBV9 and TRBJ1-6; D ambiguous. CDR3 size: 14 residues. V was trimmed by 5 bases and J by 8 bases, leaving 14 bases between them. Germline CDR1 and CDR2: SGDLS and YYNGEE. CDR3 coding DNA: TGTGCCAGCAGTCAGGTCCCTTTTGATTCACCCCTCCACTTT. Its protein product is CASSQVPFDSPLHF. The variable domain in full, with the rest retrieved from reference TRBV9 and TRBJ1-6, is DSGVTQTPKHLITATGQRVTLRCSPRSGDLSVYWYQQSLDQGLQFLIQYYNGEERAKGNILERFSAQQFPDLHSELNLSSLELGDSALYFCASSQVPFDSPLHFGNGTRLTVT.

This clonotype occurred many times. The V and J genes are TRBV9 and TRBJ1-1, with D perhaps TRBD1 (5 bases). Trimming cost V 4 bases and J 10 bases, with 17 bases left between them. The CDR3 has 13 amino acids. Germline assignment: CDR1 SGDLS and CDR2 YYNGEE. The CDR3 coding sequence is TGTGCCAGCAGCCGAACAGGAGAAGCGGGAGCTTTCTTT. Protein product: CASSRTGEAGAFF. Drawing the rest from reference TRBV9 and TRBJ1-1, the complete variable domain is DSGVTQTPKHLITATGQRVTLRCSPRSGDLSVYWYQQSLDQGLQFLIQYYNGEERAKGNILERFSAQQFPDLHSELNLSSLELGDSALYFCASSRTGEAGAFFGQGTRLTVV.

This clonotype was seen ten or more times. The chain has TRBV9 and TRBJ1-2; D remains ambiguous. Germline V gene sequence: CDR1 SGDLS, CDR2 YYNGEE. V was clipped by 4 bases and J by 2 bases, with 15 bases between them. The CDR3 contains 15 residues. CDR3 region: CASSRPRLSNYGYTF. CDR3 in DNA: TGTGCCAGCAGCAGACCCAGACTCTCCAACTATGGCTACACCTTC. The full variable domain, with the rest looked up from reference TRBV9 and TRBJ1-2, is DSGVTQTPKHLITATGQRVTLRCSPRSGDLSVYWYQQSLDQGLQFLIQYYNGEERAKGNILERFSAQQFPDLHSELNLSSLELGDSALYFCASSRPRLSNYGYTFGSGTRLTVV.

This clonotype was found many times. This rearrangement joins TRBV9 to TRBJ2-1, with a possible D match to TRBD1 (5 bases). CDR1 and CDR2 (germline): SGDLS, YYNGEE. Trimming stripped 2 bases from V and 4 bases from J, with 16 bases between. The CDR3 is made up of 16 amino acids. The DNA for the CDR3 is TGTGCCAGCAGCGTGTTACCCAGGGCTGCATACAATGAGCAGTTCTTC. Translation: CASSVLPRAAYNEQFF. The full variable domain, in which reference TRBV9 and TRBJ2-1 provide the parts outside the CDR3, is DSGVTQTPKHLITATGQRVTLRCSPRSGDLSVYWYQQSLDQGLQFLIQYYNGEERAKGNILERFSAQQFPDLHSELNLSSLELGDSALYFCASSVLPRAAYNEQFFGPGTRLTVL.

In this sample, this clonotype turned up many times. The V gene is TRBV9, the J gene TRBJ2-5; D gene uncertain. V shed 0 bases and J shed 1 base, with 10 bases lying between them. The CDR3 is 15 amino acids. Germline V CDR1 and CDR2: SGDLS, YYNGEE. CDR3 loop: CASSVATTAQETQYF. The CDR3 bases are TGTGCCAGCAGCGTAGCTACGACTGCCCAAGAGACCCAGTACTTC.

There are many counts of this clonotype. The chain couples TRBV9 to TRBJ2-1, with D possibly being TRBD2 (6 bases). The CDR3 has 13 residues. V was trimmed by 1 base and J by 10 bases, leaving 12 bases between them. Germline assignment: CDR1 SGDLS and CDR2 YYNGEE. The CDR3 sequence: CASSVMAGSEQFF. The CDR3 DNA is TGTGCCAGCAGCGTAATGGCGGGGTCCGAGCAGTTCTTC. The complete variable domain, with remaining parts taken from reference TRBV9 and TRBJ2-1, reads DSGVTQTPKHLITATGQRVTLRCSPRSGDLSVYWYQQSLDQGLQFLIQYYNGEERAKGNILERFSAQQFPDLHSELNLSSLELGDSALYFCASSVMAGSEQFFGPGTRLTVL.

The sample holds many counts of this clonotype. The V call is TRBV9, the J call TRBJ2-3; 13 bases line up with TRBD2. The germline V gene encodes CDR1 SGDLS and CDR2 YYNGEE. J lost 7 bases, V lost 0 bases, and 5 bases had no gene match. The CDR3 is made up of 16 amino acids. CDR3 sequence reads: CASSVELAGGWNTQYF. CDR3 DNA: TGTGCCAGCAGCGTAGAACTAGCGGGAGGGTGGAATACGCAGTATTTT.

This clonotype was found many times. V is TRBV9 and J is TRBJ2-5; D possibly corresponds to TRBD2 (6 bases). The V end lost 0 bases, the J end lost 2 bases, and 17 bases lay between the germline ends. Germline-derived CDR1 and CDR2 are SGDLS and YYNGEE. The CDR3 spans 17 residues. For the CDR3, the DNA is TGTGCCAGCAGCGTAGAAGGAGGGTGGGGACCTCAAGAGACCCAGTACTTC. Protein product: CASSVEGGWGPQETQYF. The entire variable domain, with the rest obtained from reference TRBV9 and TRBJ2-5, is as follows: DSGVTQTPKHLITATGQRVTLRCSPRSGDLSVYWYQQSLDQGLQFLIQYYNGEERAKGNILERFSAQQFPDLHSELNLSSLELGDSALYFCASSVEGGWGPQETQYFGPGTRLLVL.

This clonotype was observed at least ten times. V and J are TRBV9 and TRBJ2-3; 14 bases agree with TRBD2. Germline V gene sequence: CDR1 SGDLS, CDR2 YYNGEE. This CDR3 comprises 17 residues. J was trimmed by 0 bases and V by 3 bases; bases with no gene match: 3. CDR3 residues: CASSAGLAGGSTDTQYF. The CDR3 bases are TGTGCCAGCAGCGCAGGACTAGCGGGAGGAAGCACAGATACGCAGTATTTT.

This clonotype showed up many times. The rearrangement links TRBV9 to TRBJ2-3; 10 bases are a match to TRBD2. Germline CDR1 is SGDLS and CDR2 is YYNGEE. V dropped 0 bases and J dropped 8; count of bases not matched to a gene: 3. CDR3 size: 14 residues. The CDR3 bases are TGTGCCAGCAGCGTAGGGTTAGCGGGAGGTACGCAGTATTTT. Translating it yields CASSVGLAGGTQYF.

This clonotype was recorded at least ten times. This rearrangement joins TRBV9 to TRBJ2-1; TRBD2 agrees at 9 bases. Germline V gene lookup returns CDR1 SGDLS and CDR2 YYNGEE. The CDR3 has 17 residues. Trimming removed 0 bases from V and 5 bases from J; junction bases left unmatched: 9. The CDR3 reads CASSVAVIAGVDNEQFF. Written as DNA, the CDR3 is TGTGCCAGCAGCGTAGCTGTGATAGCGGGAGTGGACAATGAGCAGTTCTTC.

This clonotype occurred many times. The chain has TRBV9 and TRBJ1-6; possibly TRBD1 for D (6 bases). From germline, CDR1 is SGDLS and CDR2 YYNGEE. This CDR3 is built from 15 residues. Trimming took 3 bases from V and 5 from J, leaving 12 bases between them. The CDR3 reads CASSARGQNNSPLHF. The CDR3 nucleotides are TGTGCCAGCAGCGCGCGAGGACAGAATAATTCACCCCTCCACTTT.

On this clonotype: A single base separates this from a much larger clone, so it may be a read error. This sequence joins TRBV9 and TRBJ2-5, with D maybe TRBD2 (5 bases). CDR3 length: 14 amino acids. Germline V gives CDR1 SGDLS, CDR2 YYNGEE. CDR3 coding DNA: TGTGCCACCAGCGTAGAGGGAAACCAAGAGACCCAGTACTTC. This translates into CATSVEGNQETQYF. Full variable domain (remainder filled in from reference TRBV9 and TRBJ2-5): DSGVTQTPKHLITATGQRVTLRCSPRSGDLSVYWYQQSLDQGLQFLIQYYNGEERAKGNILERFSAQQFPDLHSELNLSSLELGDSALYFCATSVEGNQETQYFGPGTRLLVL.

Here the CDR3 reads CASSLGGTGANVLTF. The DNA of the CDR3 is TGTGCCAGCAGCCTCGGGGGGACCGGGGCCAACGTCCTGACTTTC. The chain links TRBV9 to TRBJ2-6; 7 bases map to TRBD2. The length of the CDR3 is 15 residues. J gave up 4 bases and V 4 bases, and 5 bases lay outside the gene matches. The germline CDR1 and CDR2 sequences are SGDLS and YYNGEE.